These 31 T cell receptor beta chains originate from one sample sequenced in a study of T cells in Graves' hyperthyroidism and ophthalmopathy. Amplification targeted TCR beta CDR3 regions from RNA transcripts. When the TCR CDR3 underwent first-round RT-PCR, the HTBI primer set was used. MiXCR, run by TCRdb on the multiplex PCR reads, gives a single entry per CDR3 protein. The sample includes around 620,000 distinct CDR3 sequences, 15% to 20% seen only once; the top ten take 3.8%. Sample: blood. The source of these receptors is a woman aged 30 to 39 with Graves' hyperthyroidism.

Ten or more counts support this clonotype. This chain links TRBV7-9 with TRBJ2-5; D is possibly TRBD2 (5 bases). V was trimmed by 5 bases and J by 7 bases, leaving 23 bases between them. CDR1 SEHNR and CDR2 FQNEAQ come from the germline V gene (reference sequence). The CDR3 spans 16 residues. The CDR3 reads CASSDSMGVLKGTQYF. CDR3 bases: TGTGCCAGCAGCGACTCAATGGGAGTGCTGAAGGGGACCCAGTACTTC.

This clonotype was picked up a small number of times. The gene calls are TRBV5-6 and TRBJ1-1, with 9 bases identical to TRBD1. CDR3 length: 14 residues. With 5 bases clipped from V and 5 bases from J, the junction kept 7 bases outside the gene matches. Looked up from germline, CDR1 is SGHDT and CDR2 is YYEEEE. CDR3 amino acids: CASRPQGAGTEAFF. CDR3 in DNA: TGTGCCAGCAGGCCACAGGGGGCTGGTACTGAAGCTTTCTTT.

V usage is TRBV5-8 and J usage is TRBJ2-1; D might be TRBD1 or TRBD2, each matching 6 bases. The CDR3 contains 15 residues. With 7 bases removed from V and 5 bases from J, the gap between germline ends came to 19 bases. Per germline, CDR1 SGHTS and CDR2 YDEGEE. The CDR3 reads CASGSGGTRNNEQFF. CDR3 nucleotide sequence: TGTGCCAGCGGTTCGGGCGGGACAAGGAACAATGAGCAGTTCTTC.

The V call is TRBV2, the J call TRBJ2-5; TRBD2 agrees at 10 bases. CDR3 length: 14 residues. V shed 3 bases, J shed 4 bases, and the junction held 2 bases outside the gene matches. Germline V lookup: CDR1 SNHLY, CDR2 FYNNEI. The CDR3 DNA follows: TGTGCCAGCAGTGATAGCGGGAGGAGAGAGACCCAGTACTTC. Translating gives CASSDSGRRETQYF.

The V call is TRBV5-4, the J call TRBJ1-2; 8 nucleotides line up with TRBD1. This CDR3 spans 16 amino acids. With 4 bases clipped from V and 3 bases from J, the junction kept 11 bases outside the gene matches. Germline values: CDR1 SGHNT, CDR2 YYREEE (reference sequence). CDR3 amino acids: CASSPYGGQGYYGYTF. DNA of the CDR3: TGTGCCAGCAGCCCCTATGGCGGACAGGGATACTATGGCTACACCTTC.

Many counts were recorded for this clonotype. The chain has TRBV12-3 or TRBV12-4 and TRBJ2-1; 8 positions agree with TRBD2. Trimming removed 5 bases from V and 6 bases from J; junction bases left unmatched: 9. This CDR3 spans 15 amino acids. CDR3 residues: CASSRTSSNVNEQFF. The CDR3 DNA is TGTGCCAGCAGTAGGACTAGCTCGAACGTCAATGAGCAGTTCTTC.

The CDR3 region has the DNA TGTGCCACCGGCGTCTCTGGCAGCGGGAGTTCAACAGATACGCAGTATTTT. Translated: CATGVSGSGSSTDTQYF. This chain uses TRBV6-1 with TRBJ2-3; 8 bases are shared with TRBD2. Looked up from germline, CDR1 is MNHNS and CDR2 is SASEGT. J was trimmed by 3 bases and V by 10 bases; bases with no gene match: 18. CDR3 length: 17 amino acids.

This clonotype appeared many times. CDR3 residues: CASSPEWTSGRTDTQYF. CDR3 nucleotide sequence: TGTGCCAGCAGCCCCGAATGGACTAGCGGCCGCACAGATACGCAGTATTTT. The chain employs TRBV7-3 and TRBJ2-3; 10 positions match TRBD2. The CDR3 runs 17 residues. In germline, CDR1 is SGHTA, CDR2 FQGTGA. V shed 5 bases, J shed 1 base, and the junction held 9 bases outside the gene matches.

The chain combines TRBV10-3 with TRBJ2-6, with TRBD2 matching 7 bases. CDR1 is ENHRY and CDR2 is SYGVKD in the germline V gene. The CDR3 length is 13 residues. V was clipped by 10 bases and J by 4 bases; unmatched bases: 4. Here the CDR3 reads CASGGDGANVLTF. Here the CDR3 DNA reads TGTGCCAGTGGGGGGGACGGGGCCAACGTCCTGACTTTC.

This sequence joins TRBV5-1 and TRBJ2-3; tentative D call: TRBD2 (6 bases). Germline V gene sequence: CDR1 SGHRS, CDR2 YFSETQ. The CDR3 sequence is 19 residues long. Trimming shortened V by 4 bases and J by 8 bases, and 32 bases separated the two germline ends. CDR3 in DNA: TGCGCCAGCAGCCCGAGACTCGACCCGGGGGATGTGGGACGAATTACGCAGTATTTT. Protein sequence: CASSPRLDPGDVGRITQYF.

This clonotype was recorded a few times. V gene TRBV11-2 combines with J gene TRBJ2-1; no firm D call. The germline V gene encodes CDR1 SGHAT and CDR2 FQNNGV. The CDR3 runs to 13 residues. With 2 bases removed from V and 10 bases from J, the gap between germline ends came to 12 bases. The CDR3 DNA is TGTGCCAGCAGCTTACCCCCCCATTTGGAGCAGTTCTTC. It codes for CASSLPPHLEQFF.

In its sample, this clonotype was seen many times. The gene calls are TRBV3-1 and TRBJ2-7, with D unclear. There are 13 residues in the CDR3. V was cut by 0 bases and J by 7 bases, with 10 bases left in between. Germline V lookup: CDR1 LGHDT, CDR2 YNNKEL (reference sequence). CDR3 loop: CASSQDNLGEQYF. The CDR3 DNA reads TGTGCCAGCAGCCAAGATAATTTGGGGGAGCAGTACTTC.

The CDR3 region has the DNA TGTGCCAGCAGTACTGTCCAGGGAGGAAAACTGTTTTTT. Protein sequence: CASSTVQGGKLFF. The rearrangement joins TRBV3-1 to TRBJ1-4; TRBD1 might be the D (5 bases). The CDR3 has 13 amino acids. The germline V and J ends were trimmed by 6 bases and 10 bases, with 15 bases remaining between them. The V gene's germline CDR1 is LGHDT and CDR2 YNNKEL (reference sequence).

V gene TRBV9 combines with J gene TRBJ2-2; TRBD2 matches 10 bases. The V segment lost 3 bases and the J segment 0 bases; nucleotides outside the gene matches: 8. Germline V gene data show CDR1 as SGDLS and CDR2 as YYNGEE. The CDR3 spans 18 residues. The CDR3 DNA sequence: TGTGCCAGCAGCGGGACTAGCGGATTCTCCGCGAACACCGGGGAGCTGTTTTTT. Encoded protein: CASSGTSGFSANTGELFF.

V is TRBV19 and J is TRBJ2-7; 7 nucleotides line up with TRBD2. Trimming removed 4 bases from V and 0 bases from J; junction bases left unmatched: 6. The CDR3 sequence is 15 residues long. Germline V gene sequence: CDR1 LNHDA, CDR2 SQIVND (reference sequence). The CDR3 region is CASSTGGGSSYEQYF. The CDR3 nucleotides are TGTGCCAGTAGTACAGGAGGCGGGAGCTCCTACGAGCAGTACTTC.

This chain links TRBV28 with TRBJ2-5, with a possible D match to TRBD2 (5 bases). Germline V gives CDR1 MDHEN, CDR2 SYDVKM. The CDR3 sequence is 12 residues long. The V end lost 4 bases, the J end lost 5 bases, and 8 bases lay between the germline ends. CDR3 amino acids: CASSSRRETQYF. Written as DNA, the CDR3 is TGTGCCAGCAGTTCGAGGAGGGAGACCCAGTACTTC.

About this clonotype itself: This could be a read error, since a much larger clone is one nucleotide away. The chain couples TRBV20-1 to TRBJ1-1; TRBD1 might be the D (5 bases). Trimming pared 5 bases from V and 3 bases from J, leaving 16 bases between. Germline loops: CDR1 DFQATT, CDR2 SNEGSKA (reference sequence). This CDR3 is 14 amino acids long. This CDR3 reads CSALPDSRYTEAFF. The CDR3 DNA sequence: TGCAGTGCTCTTCCAGACAGCCGGTACACTGAAGCTTTCTTT.

This clonotype was seen a few times. The chain recombines TRBV3-1 with TRBJ2-1; the match to TRBD2 covers 9 bases. CDR3 size: 16 residues. Losses at the gene ends were 0 bases for V and 4 bases for J; bases not matched to a gene: 4. CDR1 is LGHDT and CDR2 is YNNKEL in the germline V gene (reference sequence). The chain's CDR3 is CASSQEGLAVYNEQFF. For the CDR3, the DNA is TGTGCCAGCAGCCAAGAGGGACTAGCCGTATACAATGAGCAGTTCTTC.

This clonotype appeared many times. The chain uses TRBV3-1 and TRBJ2-7; 7 bases are shared with TRBD2. V shed 1 base and J 3 bases; nucleotides not matched to a gene: 3. The CDR3 sequence is 14 residues long. Germline lookup yields CDR1 LGHDT and CDR2 YNNKEL (reference sequence). The CDR3 sequence: CASSQAGGYYEQYF. DNA for the CDR3: TGTGCCAGCAGCCAAGCGGGAGGTTACTACGAGCAGTACTTC.

The V and J genes are TRBV3-1 and TRBJ1-5, with D unresolved. The CDR3 totals 15 residues. The V and J ends lost 1 base and 11 bases respectively, with 18 bases between them. Per germline, CDR1 LGHDT and CDR2 YNNKEL (reference sequence). Written as DNA, the CDR3 is TGTGCCAGCAGCCAAGGAGAGTCCGGGCGCCCAGCCCAGCATTTT. Amino acids: CASSQGESGRPAQHF.

This clonotype was observed many times. The CDR3 sequence: CASISTPNEQFF. The CDR3 DNA is TGTGCCAGCATCTCAACCCCCAATGAGCAGTTCTTC. The chain carries TRBV7-2 and TRBJ2-1; D remains unclear. The V end was cut by 7 bases, the J end by 6 bases, with 10 bases between. Germline CDR1 is SGHTA and CDR2 is FQGNSA. The CDR3 runs 12 residues.

This clonotype was recorded at least ten times. The CDR3 nucleotides are TGCAGTGCTGCTCGACTAGTCTACGAGCAGTACTTC. Protein: CSAARLVYEQYF. V gene TRBV20-1 combines with J gene TRBJ2-7; the D gene is possibly TRBD2 (6 bases). Germline CDR1 DFQATT, CDR2 SNEGSKA (reference sequence). The CDR3 has 12 residues. V lost 5 bases and J lost 3, with 11 bases in between.

This clonotype was recorded a few times. The CDR3 spells CSVKGTSGGGEQYF. The CDR3 coding sequence is TGCAGCGTCAAAGGGACTAGCGGGGGTGGAGAGCAGTACTTC. The rearrangement links TRBV29-1 to TRBJ2-7, with 14 bases lining up with TRBD2. The junction had 8 bases not matched to a gene; V was cut back by 6 bases and J by 7 bases. Germline CDR1 is SQVTM and CDR2 is ANQGSEA. The length of the CDR3 is 14 residues.

Ten or more counts support this clonotype. The chain is built from TRBV6-1 and TRBJ2-3; the D gene could be TRBD1 or TRBD2 (5 bases each). Germline V gene sequence: CDR1 MNHNS, CDR2 SASEGT. Trimming left V 4 bases short and J 2 bases short, with 7 bases between. The CDR3 has 13 amino acids. The CDR3 DNA reads as TGTGCCAGCAGTGGGGGGTTCACAGATACGCAGTATTTT. It codes for CASSGGFTDTQYF.

This chain links TRBV29-1 with TRBJ2-2; TRBD2 aligns across 7 bases. Trimming cost V 6 bases and J 2 bases; bases outside gene matches: 6. The germline V gene encodes CDR1 SQVTM and CDR2 ANQGSEA. This CDR3 has 14 amino acids. The CDR3 DNA sequence: TGCAGCGTAGCCGGGACTACCAACACCGGGGAGCTGTTTTTT. Protein: CSVAGTTNTGELFF.

This clonotype has a handful of counts. This chain joins TRBV19 and TRBJ2-1; D unclear. This CDR3 spans 13 amino acids. Germline-derived CDR1 and CDR2 are LNHDA and SQIVND (reference sequence). V was trimmed by 3 bases and J by 5 bases, leaving 8 bases between them. CDR3 coding DNA: TGTGCCAGTAGTATGGGTGGGAACAATGAGCAGTTCTTC. This sequence encodes CASSMGGNNEQFF. Complete variable domain (other parts from reference TRBV19 and TRBJ2-1): DGGITQSPKYLFRKEGQNVTLSCEQNLNHDAMYWYRQDPGQGLRLIYYSQIVNDFQKGDIAEGYSVSREKKESFPLTVTSAQKNPTAFYLCASSMGGNNEQFFGPGTRLTVL.

This clonotype appeared a single time. The rearrangement uses TRBV7-3 and TRBJ2-1; 13 nucleotides line up with TRBD2. The CDR3 loop spans 16 amino acids. With V trimmed by 4 bases and J by 5 bases, 5 bases remained unmatched. Germline V lookup: CDR1 SGHTA, CDR2 FQGTGA. The CDR3 region has the DNA TGTGCCAGCAGCTCCGGACTAGCGGGAGTGAACAATGAGCAGTTCTTC. This sequence encodes CASSSGLAGVNNEQFF. The full variable domain, rest sourced from reference TRBV7-3 and TRBJ2-1, is GAGVSQTPSNKVTEKGKYVELRCDPISGHTALYWYRQSLGQGPEFLIYFQGTGAADDSGLPNDRFFAVRPEGSVSTLKIQRTERGDSAVYLCASSSGLAGVNNEQFFGPGTRLTVL.

This clonotype was seen repeatedly, ten times or more. V gene TRBV5-5 combines with J gene TRBJ2-3; 11 nucleotides match TRBD2. Per germline, CDR1 SGHKS and CDR2 YYEKEE (reference sequence). V lost 4 bases to trimming and J lost 7 bases; unmatched junction nucleotides: 5. The CDR3 covers 14 residues. CDR3 in DNA: TGTGCCAGCAGCCAGCAGACTAGCGGGAATACGCAGTATTTT. Translating it yields CASSQQTSGNTQYF.

Ten or more counts support this clonotype. This chain joins TRBV3-1 and TRBJ1-5; D may be TRBD1 (5 bases). With 2 bases removed from V and 7 bases from J, the gap between germline ends came to 9 bases. Looked up from germline, CDR1 is LGHDT and CDR2 is YNNKEL (reference sequence). The CDR3 spans 13 residues. Here the CDR3 reads CASSQSGPQPQHF. The CDR3 bases are TGTGCCAGCAGCCAATCGGGGCCACAGCCCCAGCATTTT.

This clonotype has more than one count but fewer than ten. The chain combines TRBV25-1 with TRBJ2-3; 9 bases match TRBD2. Per germline, CDR1 MGHDK and CDR2 SYGVNS. The CDR3 contains 15 residues. V shed 5 bases and J 2 bases; nucleotides not matched to a gene: 5. The CDR3 protein is CASSSLAGSTDTQYF. The CDR3 nucleotides read TGTGCCAGCAGTTCCCTAGCGGGATCCACAGATACGCAGTATTTT.

This clonotype was seen only a few times. The gene calls are TRBV10-3 and TRBJ1-2; tentative D call: TRBD1 (5 bases). With 4 bases removed from V and 8 bases from J, the gap between germline ends came to 11 bases. The CDR3 sequence is 12 residues long. Germline CDR1 and CDR2: ENHRY and SYGVKD. CDR3 sequence (DNA): TGTGCCATCAGTGCAGAGGGGAACGGCTACACCTTC. Amino acid sequence: CAISAEGNGYTF.